This is a list of T cell receptor beta chains from one sample in a study of blood T cell repertoires in COVID-19. Here immunoSEQ multiplex PCR was the method, and the copy in TCRdb shows in-frame clones only, minus some. The sample includes some 35,000 clones, over 80% of them seen just once. The sample was peripheral blood. Receptor source: a human donor in a cohort sampled during active COVID-19. Both conserved end residues are part of each CDR3. The D gene is left open where the match is weak. Clone size, where shown, is once, few, many, or a class for clones that have expanded.

CDR3 DNA: TGTGCCAGCAGTTCATTGCGGGGGAACTCCTACGAGCAGTACTTC
CDR3 protein: CASSSLRGNSYEQYF
V gene: TRBV7-8
D gene: TRBD2
J gene: TRBJ2-7
clone size: -

CDR3 DNA: TGCGCCAGCAGCCTGGGACTAGCGGGGGGGCAAGCCAAAAACATTCAGTACTTC
CDR3 protein: CASSLGLAGGQAKNIQYF
V gene: TRBV4-1
D gene: TRBD2
J gene: TRBJ2-4
clone size: -

CDR3 DNA: TGTGCCACCAGCAGAGGCGGGATCTCAAGGGAGACCCAGTACTTC
CDR3 protein: CATSRGGISRETQYF
V gene: TRBV15
D gene: -
J gene: TRBJ2-5
clone size: -

CDR3 DNA: TGCGCCAGCAGCCAAGCTGGCAGGAGGGGCAGTGCTAACTATGGCTACACCTTC
CDR3 protein: CASSQAGRRGSANYGYTF
V gene: TRBV4-1
D gene: -
J gene: TRBJ1-2
clone size: -

CDR3 DNA: TGTGCCAGCAGTAGTACAACGAGGGAGCAGTTCTTC
CDR3 protein: CASSSTTREQFF
V gene: TRBV6-2/TRBV6-3
D gene: -
J gene: TRBJ2-1
clone size: -

CDR3 DNA: TGTGCCAGCAGTACTAGAGATAGCAATCAGCCCCAGCATTTT
CDR3 protein: CASSTRDSNQPQHF
V gene: TRBV6-5
D gene: -
J gene: TRBJ1-5
clone size: few

CDR3 DNA: TGTGCCAGCAGTACCACCGGGGGTGAAAAACTGTTTTTT
CDR3 protein: CASSTTGGEKLFF
V gene: TRBV7-9
D gene: -
J gene: TRBJ1-4
clone size: -

CDR3 DNA: TGCAGCGCCCTAGGGACACGGTACGAGCAGTACTTC
CDR3 protein: CSALGTRYEQYF
V gene: TRBV29-1
D gene: -
J gene: TRBJ2-7
clone size: -

CDR3 DNA: TGTGCCAGCAGCCTTCCGCTGGGGACAGGGCTTCACGAGCAGTACTTC
CDR3 protein: CASSLPLGTGLHEQYF
V gene: TRBV7-9
D gene: TRBD1
J gene: TRBJ2-7
clone size: once

CDR3 DNA: TGTGCCACCAGTGACCATACTACTAGCGGGAGGATCGGGCAGTTCTTC
CDR3 protein: CATSDHTTSGRIGQFF
V gene: TRBV24-1
D gene: TRBD2
J gene: TRBJ2-1
clone size: -

CDR3 DNA: TGTGCCTGGGAAAGGACAGGGTCGTTGGAGACCCAGTACTTC
CDR3 protein: CAWERTGSLETQYF
V gene: TRBV2
D gene: TRBD1
J gene: TRBJ2-5
clone size: -

CDR3 DNA: TGTGCCAGCAGCCTACGGGACTCCTCCTACAATGAGCAGTTCTTC
CDR3 protein: CASSLRDSSYNEQFF
V gene: TRBV11-3
D gene: -
J gene: TRBJ2-1
clone size: -

CDR3 DNA: TGTGCCAGCAGTTACGGGAGGGCTACCCAGCCCCAGCATTTT
CDR3 protein: CASSYGRATQPQHF
V gene: TRBV6-6
D gene: -
J gene: TRBJ1-5
clone size: -

CDR3 DNA: TGTGCCTGGAGTCTCTACAGCCGGGGCGAGCAGTACTTC
CDR3 protein: CAWSLYSRGEQYF
V gene: TRBV30
D gene: -
J gene: TRBJ2-7
clone size: -

CDR3 DNA: TGCAGCGTTACCGGACAGGGGGCCTACGGCAATCAGCCCCAGCATTTT
CDR3 protein: CSVTGQGAYGNQPQHF
V gene: TRBV29-1
D gene: TRBD1
J gene: TRBJ1-5
clone size: -

CDR3 DNA: TGTGCCAGCAGCGAGGGAGCGTCGCCCTTCGCCCTGAGTACGCAGTATTTT
CDR3 protein: CASSEGASPFALSTQYF
V gene: TRBV11-3
D gene: -
J gene: TRBJ2-3
clone size: -

CDR3 DNA: TGTGCCAGCAGTTCCCATGCTAGCGGGAGGGCCGTGTACGAGCAGTACTTC
CDR3 protein: CASSSHASGRAVYEQYF
V gene: TRBV27
D gene: TRBD2
J gene: TRBJ2-7
clone size: -

CDR3 DNA: TGTGCCAGTAGTATTAGAGTGGCCGGGGAGCTGTTTTTT
CDR3 protein: CASSIRVAGELFF
V gene: TRBV19
D gene: -
J gene: TRBJ2-2
clone size: -

CDR3 DNA: TGTGCCAGTAACTCAGGGAGGAGTTATGGCTACACCTTC
CDR3 protein: CASNSGRSYGYTF
V gene: TRBV19
D gene: -
J gene: TRBJ1-2
clone size: -

CDR3 DNA: TGTGCCACCAGCAGCCGGCGGATGGGCACCGGGGAGCTGTTTTTT
CDR3 protein: CATSSRRMGTGELFF
V gene: TRBV15
D gene: -
J gene: TRBJ2-2
clone size: -

CDR3 DNA: TGTGCCAGCAGCCCACCTCTCCGGGACTTCCACTACGAGCAGTACTTC
CDR3 protein: CASSPPLRDFHYEQYF
V gene: TRBV7-8
D gene: -
J gene: TRBJ2-7
clone size: once

CDR3 DNA: TGTGCCAGCAGCTTGGGAGTCAGACAGACTAACTATGGCTACACCTTC
CDR3 protein: CASSLGVRQTNYGYTF
V gene: TRBV5-6
D gene: -
J gene: TRBJ1-2
clone size: -

CDR3 DNA: TGTGCCAGCTCATTTCAGGGCGGTAAGACAGATACGCAGTATTTT
CDR3 protein: CASSFQGGKTDTQYF
V gene: TRBV18
D gene: -
J gene: TRBJ2-3
clone size: -